The T cell receptor beta chain under discussion was sequenced for a study of blood T cells in healthy people across ages. For every donor, a draw yielded around 10 milliliters of peripheral blood. Sample-barcoded 5' priming and a J-beta primer mix drove a second PCR of about 6 to 11 cycles. TCRdb analysed the 5' RACE reads with MiXCR anew, one entry per CDR3 protein. This table holds fewer than 800,000 distinct CDR3 sequences, 20% to 25% found once. V was trimmed by 1 base and J by 3 bases, leaving 6 bases between them. Germline V gene lookup returns CDR1 DFQATT and CDR2 SNEGSKA (reference sequence). The CDR3 is made up of 13 amino acids. The same specimen was also included in a second study, on T cells of mothers and their children. That report notes: Normalized overlap was always slightly, never significantly, higher in related than unrelated mother-child pairs.

J is TRBJ2-2 and V is TRBV20-1, with D unclear. The clonotype originates from a boy aged 5-17 years in good health. Sequencing used blood. CDR3 loop: CSARAQDTGELFF. The DNA for the CDR3 is TGCAGTGCTAGAGCGCAGGACACCGGGGAGCTGTTTTTT.